This T cell receptor beta chain was observed in a study of cytomegalovirus exposure and HLA in healthy donors. It was healthy bone marrow donors who served as donors. For the donor in question, CMV serostatus went unrecorded. 60 Vbeta and 13 Jbeta primers were used in PCR. Profiling relied on immunoSEQ multiplex PCR, and the TCRdb table lists in-frame clones only, not all of them. The sample includes 60,000 to 85,000 clones, around 70% seen only once; the top ten take around 10%. The CDR3 contains 11 residues. V was shortened by 4 bases and J by 6 bases, with 10 bases between the two germline ends. The germline V gene has CDR1 GTSNPN and CDR2 SVGIG (reference sequence). Study-level points and caveats: The likely origin of a cluster of highly shared sequence variants was a sequencing artifact.

As for this clone: The target antigen is unknown.

The sequenced material came from PBMCs. V gene TRBV30 combines with J gene TRBJ2-7; D is unclear. The source is a human donor in good health. CDR3 nucleotide sequence: TGTGCCTGGAAATCTGGGCGCGAGCAGTACTTC. Its translation is CAWKSGREQYF.